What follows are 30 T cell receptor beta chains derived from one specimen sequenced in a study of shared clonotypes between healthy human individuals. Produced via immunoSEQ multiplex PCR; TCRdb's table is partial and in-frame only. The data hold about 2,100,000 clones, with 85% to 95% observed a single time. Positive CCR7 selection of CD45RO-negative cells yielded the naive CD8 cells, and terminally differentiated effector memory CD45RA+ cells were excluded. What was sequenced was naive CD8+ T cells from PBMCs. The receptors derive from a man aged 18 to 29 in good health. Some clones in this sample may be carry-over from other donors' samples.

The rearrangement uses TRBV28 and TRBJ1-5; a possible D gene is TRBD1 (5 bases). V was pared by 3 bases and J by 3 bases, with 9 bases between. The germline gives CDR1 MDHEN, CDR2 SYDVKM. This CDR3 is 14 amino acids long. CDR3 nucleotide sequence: TGTGCCAGCAGTTTCAGGGTATTCAATCAGCCCCAGCATTTT. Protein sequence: CASSFRVFNQPQHF.

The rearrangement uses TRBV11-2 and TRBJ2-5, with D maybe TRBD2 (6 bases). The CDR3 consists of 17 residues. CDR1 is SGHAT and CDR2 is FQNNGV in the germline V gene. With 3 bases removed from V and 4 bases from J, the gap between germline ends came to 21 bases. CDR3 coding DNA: TGTGCCAGCAGCTTTACCCGTCATCCCTTCGGGAGAGAGACCCAGTACTTC. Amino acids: CASSFTRHPFGRETQYF.

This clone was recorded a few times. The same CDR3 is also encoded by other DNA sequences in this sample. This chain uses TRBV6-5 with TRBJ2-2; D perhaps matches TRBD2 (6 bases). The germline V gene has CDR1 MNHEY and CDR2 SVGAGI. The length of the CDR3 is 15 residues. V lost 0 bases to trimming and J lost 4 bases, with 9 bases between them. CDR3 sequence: CASSYSTGSTGELFF. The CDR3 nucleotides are TGTGCCAGCAGTTACTCAACCGGGAGCACCGGGGAGCTGTTTTTT.

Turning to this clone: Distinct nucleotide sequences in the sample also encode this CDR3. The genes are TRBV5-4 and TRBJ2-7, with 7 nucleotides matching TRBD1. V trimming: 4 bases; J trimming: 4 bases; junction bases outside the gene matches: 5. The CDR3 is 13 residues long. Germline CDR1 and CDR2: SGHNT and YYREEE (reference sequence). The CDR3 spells CASSPGQNYEQYF. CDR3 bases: TGTGCCAGCAGCCCGGGACAGAATTACGAGCAGTACTTC.

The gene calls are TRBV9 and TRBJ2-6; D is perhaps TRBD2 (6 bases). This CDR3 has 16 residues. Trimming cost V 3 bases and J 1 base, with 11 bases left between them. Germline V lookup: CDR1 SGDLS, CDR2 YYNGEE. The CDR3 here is CASSERGGSGANVLTF. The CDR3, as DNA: TGTGCCAGCAGCGAACGTGGGGGGTCTGGGGCCAACGTCCTGACTTTC.

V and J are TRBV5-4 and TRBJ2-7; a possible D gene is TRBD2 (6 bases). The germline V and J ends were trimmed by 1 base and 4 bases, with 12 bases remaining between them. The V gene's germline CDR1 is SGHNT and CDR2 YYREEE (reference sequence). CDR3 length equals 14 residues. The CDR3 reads CASSLRGLPYEQYF. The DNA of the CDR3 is TGTGCCAGCAGCTTGCGGGGACTCCCATACGAGCAGTACTTC. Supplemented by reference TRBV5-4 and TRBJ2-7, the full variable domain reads ETGVTQSPTHLIKTRGQQVTLRCSSQSGHNTVSWYQQALGQGPQFIFQYYREEENGRGNFPPRFSGLQFPNYSSELNVNALELDDSALYLCASSLRGLPYEQYFGPGTRLTVT.

CDR3 loop: CASSLGPSKYNEQFF. In nucleotides, the CDR3 is TGTGCCAGCAGCTTAGGCCCCTCAAAATACAATGAGCAGTTCTTC. V and J are TRBV11-2 and TRBJ2-1; no reliable D call. Germline V gives CDR1 SGHAT, CDR2 FQNNGV. Between the trimmed V and J ends, which lost 1 base and 4 bases, there was a span of 11 bases. The CDR3 has 15 residues.

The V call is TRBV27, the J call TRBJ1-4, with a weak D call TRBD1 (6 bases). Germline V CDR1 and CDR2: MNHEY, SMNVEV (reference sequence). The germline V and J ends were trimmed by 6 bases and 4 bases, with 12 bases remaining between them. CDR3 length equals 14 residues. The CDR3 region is CASRTGTLNEKLFF. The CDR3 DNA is TGTGCCAGCAGAACAGGGACACTTAATGAAAAACTGTTTTTT.

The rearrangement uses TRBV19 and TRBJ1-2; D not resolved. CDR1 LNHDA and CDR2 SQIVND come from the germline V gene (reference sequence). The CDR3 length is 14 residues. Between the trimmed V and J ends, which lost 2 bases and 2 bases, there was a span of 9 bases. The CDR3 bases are TGTGCCAGTAGTATAAGAGGAGTGAACTATGGCTACACCTTC. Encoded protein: CASSIRGVNYGYTF.

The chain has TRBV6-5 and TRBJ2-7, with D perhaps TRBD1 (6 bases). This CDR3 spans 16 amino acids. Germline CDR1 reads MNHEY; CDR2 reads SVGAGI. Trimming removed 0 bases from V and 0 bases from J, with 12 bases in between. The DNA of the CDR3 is TGTGCCAGCAGTTACTCGAGGACAGCCCTCTCCTACGAGCAGTACTTC. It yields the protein CASSYSRTALSYEQYF.

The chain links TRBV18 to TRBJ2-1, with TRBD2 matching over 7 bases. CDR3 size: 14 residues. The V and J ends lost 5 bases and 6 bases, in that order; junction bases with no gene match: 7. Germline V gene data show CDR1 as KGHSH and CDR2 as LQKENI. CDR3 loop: CASSAGDWGNEQFF. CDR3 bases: TGTGCCAGCTCAGCGGGAGATTGGGGCAATGAGCAGTTCTTC.

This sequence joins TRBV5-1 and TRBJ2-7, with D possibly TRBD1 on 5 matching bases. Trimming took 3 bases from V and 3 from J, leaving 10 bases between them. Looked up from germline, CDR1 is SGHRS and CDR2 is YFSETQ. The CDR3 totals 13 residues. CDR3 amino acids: CASSSDTYYEQYF. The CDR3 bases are TGCGCCAGCAGCTCGGACACTTACTACGAGCAGTACTTC.

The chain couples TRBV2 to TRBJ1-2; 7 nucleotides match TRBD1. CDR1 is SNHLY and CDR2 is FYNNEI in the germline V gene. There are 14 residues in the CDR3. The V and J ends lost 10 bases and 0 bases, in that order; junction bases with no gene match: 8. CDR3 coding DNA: TGTGCCATGCTCGAGGGGGCACCTAACTATGGCTACACCTTC. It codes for CAMLEGAPNYGYTF.

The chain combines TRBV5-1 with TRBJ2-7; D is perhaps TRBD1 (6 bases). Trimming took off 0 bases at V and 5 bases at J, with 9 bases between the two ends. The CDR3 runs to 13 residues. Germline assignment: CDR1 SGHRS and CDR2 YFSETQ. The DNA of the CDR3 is TGCGCCAGCAGCTTGGGGGGGCTCAACGAGCAGTACTTC. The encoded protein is CASSLGGLNEQYF.

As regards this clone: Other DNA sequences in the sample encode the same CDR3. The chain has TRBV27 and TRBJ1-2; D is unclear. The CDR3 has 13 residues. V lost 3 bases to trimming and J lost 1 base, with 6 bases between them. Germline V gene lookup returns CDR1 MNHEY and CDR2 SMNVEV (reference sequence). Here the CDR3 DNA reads TGTGCCAGCAGTTTGACGGTTAACTATGGCTACACCTTC. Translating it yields CASSLTVNYGYTF.

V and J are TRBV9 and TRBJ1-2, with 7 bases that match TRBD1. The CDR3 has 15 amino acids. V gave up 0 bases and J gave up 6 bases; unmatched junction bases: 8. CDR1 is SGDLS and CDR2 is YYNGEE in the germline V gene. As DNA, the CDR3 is TGTGCCAGCAGCGTAGCCTCGTCAGGGGGAGATGGCTACACCTTC. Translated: CASSVASSGGDGYTF.

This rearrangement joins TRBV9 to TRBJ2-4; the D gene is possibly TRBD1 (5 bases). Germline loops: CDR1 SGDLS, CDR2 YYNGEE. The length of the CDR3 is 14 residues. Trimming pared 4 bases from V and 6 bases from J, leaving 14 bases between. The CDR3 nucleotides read TGTGCCAGCAGCCAGGGCTGGCCAGGAAACATTCAGTACTTC. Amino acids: CASSQGWPGNIQYF.

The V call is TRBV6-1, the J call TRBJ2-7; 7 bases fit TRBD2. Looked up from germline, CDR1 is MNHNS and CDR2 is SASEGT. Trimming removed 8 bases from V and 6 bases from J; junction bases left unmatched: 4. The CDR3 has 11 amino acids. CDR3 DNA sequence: TGTGCCAGCGGGACTAAGATCGAGCAGTACTTC. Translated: CASGTKIEQYF.

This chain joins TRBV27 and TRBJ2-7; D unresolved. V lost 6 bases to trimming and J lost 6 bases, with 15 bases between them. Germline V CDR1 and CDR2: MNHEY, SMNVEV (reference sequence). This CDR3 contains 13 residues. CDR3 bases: TGTGCCAGCAGGGACGCTCTGGTCTCCGAGCAGTACTTC. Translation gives CASRDALVSEQYF.

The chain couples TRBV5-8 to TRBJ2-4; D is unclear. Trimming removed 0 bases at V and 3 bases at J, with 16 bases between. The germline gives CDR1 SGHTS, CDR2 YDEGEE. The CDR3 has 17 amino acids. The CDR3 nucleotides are TGTGCCAGCAGCTTGGCCGGTGGCCGAATAAACAAAAACATTCAGTACTTC. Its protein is CASSLAGGRINKNIQYF. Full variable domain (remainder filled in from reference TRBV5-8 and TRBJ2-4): EAGVTQSPTHLIKTRGQQATLRCSPISGHTSVYWYQQALGLGLQFLLWYDEGEERNRGNFPPRFSGRQFPNYSSELNVNALELEDSALYLCASSLAGGRINKNIQYFGAGTRLSVL.

The CDR3 is CAISEVAGGSTDTQYF. CDR3 nucleotide sequence: TGTGCCATCAGTGAGGTAGCGGGAGGAAGCACAGATACGCAGTATTTT. V gene TRBV10-3 combines with J gene TRBJ2-3; 10 bases are shared with TRBD2. The CDR3 has 16 amino acids. Germline lookup yields CDR1 ENHRY and CDR2 SYGVKD. With V trimmed by 2 bases and J by 0 bases, 2 bases remained unmatched.

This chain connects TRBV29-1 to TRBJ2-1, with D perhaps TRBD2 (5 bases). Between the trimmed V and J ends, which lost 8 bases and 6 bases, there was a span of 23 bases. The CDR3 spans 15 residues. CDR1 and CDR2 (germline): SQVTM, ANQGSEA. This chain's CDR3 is CSSWTFRSGSNEQFF. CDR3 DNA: TGCAGCTCCTGGACCTTTCGGTCGGGGAGCAATGAGCAGTTCTTC.

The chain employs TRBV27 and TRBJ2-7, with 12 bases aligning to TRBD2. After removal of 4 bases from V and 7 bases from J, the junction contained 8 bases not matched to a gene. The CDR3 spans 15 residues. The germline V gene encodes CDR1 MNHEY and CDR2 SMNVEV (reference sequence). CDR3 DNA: TGTGCCAGCAGTTACCTAGCGGGAGGGCCTGAGGAGCAGTACTTC. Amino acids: CASSYLAGGPEEQYF.

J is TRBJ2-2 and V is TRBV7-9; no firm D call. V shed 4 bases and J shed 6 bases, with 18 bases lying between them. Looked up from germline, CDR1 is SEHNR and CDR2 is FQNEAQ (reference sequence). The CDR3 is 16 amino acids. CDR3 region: CASSYQWAGLAGELFF. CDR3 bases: TGTGCCAGCAGCTATCAGTGGGCCGGCCTAGCCGGGGAGCTGTTTTTT.

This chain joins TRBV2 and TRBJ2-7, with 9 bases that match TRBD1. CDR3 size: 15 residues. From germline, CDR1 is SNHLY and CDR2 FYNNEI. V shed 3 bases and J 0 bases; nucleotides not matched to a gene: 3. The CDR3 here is CASSEWTGASYEQYF. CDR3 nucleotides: TGTGCCAGCAGTGAGTGGACAGGGGCCTCCTACGAGCAGTACTTC.

The CDR3 coding sequence is TGTGCCAGCAGCCGAATGGAGGCCCAGATACTAACCGGGGAGCTGTTTTTT. Amino acids: CASSRMEAQILTGELFF. This sequence joins TRBV7-6 and TRBJ2-2; weak D call: TRBD2 (5 bases). Trimming left V 5 bases short and J 5 bases short, with 21 bases between. There are 17 residues in the CDR3. Germline V gives CDR1 SGHVS, CDR2 FNYEAQ.

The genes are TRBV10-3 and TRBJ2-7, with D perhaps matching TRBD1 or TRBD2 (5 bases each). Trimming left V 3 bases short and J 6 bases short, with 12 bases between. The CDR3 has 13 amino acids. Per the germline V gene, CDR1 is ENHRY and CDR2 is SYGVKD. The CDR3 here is CAISDGGMGEQYF. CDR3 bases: TGTGCCATCAGTGATGGGGGAATGGGCGAGCAGTACTTC.

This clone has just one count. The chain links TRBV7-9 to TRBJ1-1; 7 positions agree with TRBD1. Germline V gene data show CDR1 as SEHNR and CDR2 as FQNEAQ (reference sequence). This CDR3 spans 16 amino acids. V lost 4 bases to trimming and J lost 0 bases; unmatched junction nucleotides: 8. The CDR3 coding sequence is TGTGCCAGCAGCTCCACCCGGGACAGCTTGAACACTGAAGCTTTCTTT. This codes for CASSSTRDSLNTEAFF.

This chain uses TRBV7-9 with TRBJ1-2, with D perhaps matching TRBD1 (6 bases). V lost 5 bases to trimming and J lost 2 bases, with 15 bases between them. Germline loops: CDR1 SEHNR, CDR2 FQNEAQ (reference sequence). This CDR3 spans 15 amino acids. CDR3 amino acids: CASSPPGQQNYGYTF. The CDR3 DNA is TGTGCCAGCAGCCCGCCGGGACAACAGAACTATGGCTACACCTTC.

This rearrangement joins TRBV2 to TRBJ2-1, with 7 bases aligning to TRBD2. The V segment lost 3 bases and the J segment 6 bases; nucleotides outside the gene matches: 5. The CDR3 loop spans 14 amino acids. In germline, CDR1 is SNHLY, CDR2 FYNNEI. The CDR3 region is CASSDQAGSNEQFF. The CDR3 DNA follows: TGTGCCAGCAGTGATCAAGCGGGAAGCAATGAGCAGTTCTTC.